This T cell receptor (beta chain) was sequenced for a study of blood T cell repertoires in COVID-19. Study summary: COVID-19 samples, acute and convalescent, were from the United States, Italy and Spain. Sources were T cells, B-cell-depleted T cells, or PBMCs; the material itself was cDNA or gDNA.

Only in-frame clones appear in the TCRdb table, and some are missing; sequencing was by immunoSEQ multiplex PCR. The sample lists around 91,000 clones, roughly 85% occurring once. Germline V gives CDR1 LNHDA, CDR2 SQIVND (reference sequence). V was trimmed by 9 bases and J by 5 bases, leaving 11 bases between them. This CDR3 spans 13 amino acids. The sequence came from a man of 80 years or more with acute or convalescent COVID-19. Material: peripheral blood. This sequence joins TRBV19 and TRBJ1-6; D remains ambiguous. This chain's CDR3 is CASTSGNNSPLHF. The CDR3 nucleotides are TGTGCCAGCACCTCCGGTAATAATTCACCCCTCCACTTT.